This T cell receptor beta chain was captured by sequencing in a study of blood T cell repertoires in COVID-19. The overall study: COVID-19 samples, acute and convalescent, were from the United States, Italy and Spain.

This CDR3 has 14 residues. CDR1 is MNHEY and CDR2 is SVGAGI in the germline V gene. J was trimmed by 4 bases and V by 6 bases; bases with no gene match: 5. Repertoires were generated with immunoSEQ multiplex PCR, while TCRdb's copy carries only in-frame clones and drops some. This sample has about 370,000 clones; 70% to 90% occur once, and the top ten carry 8% to 13%. The V and J genes are TRBV6-5 and TRBJ1-5; 8 bases agree with TRBD1. Sequences were obtained from peripheral blood. This sequence was found in a woman under 40 with COVID-19, enrolled during active disease. The CDR3: CASSVTGGNQPQHF. The CDR3 coding sequence is TGTGCCAGCAGCGTTACAGGGGGGAATCAGCCCCAGCATTTT.